Below, one T cell receptor beta chain is given with its context. Its antigen is not identified. The CDR3 totals 18 residues. The ends lost 2 bases at V and 0 bases at J; junction bases unmatched: 9. Per germline, CDR1 MNHEY and CDR2 SVGAGI. Unique-molecular-identifier-tagged TCR beta cDNA libraries were used. TCRdb reprocessed the PCR reads via MiXCR and lists one record per CDR3 protein. The table includes roughly 580,000 distinct CDR3 sequences, around 47% detected once. The sample is drawn from a study of post-analysis software for immune sequencing data. At the level of the study: The disease courses covered relapsing-remitting, secondary progressive and progressive-relapsing multiple sclerosis. Findings and limits, study-wide: Normalized Chao1 diversity was significantly reduced in patients versus controls. Relative to controls, patients had 5 or 6 TRBV segments at higher frequency, with TRBV5-6, TRBV5-1 and TRBV20-1 among these. Strong co-clustering by F measure was evident for samples that had been prepared in the same batch.

Sequenced sample: blood. The TCR was taken from a girl aged 10 to 17 with multiple sclerosis. The chain recombines TRBV6-5 with TRBJ1-5; 8 nucleotides match TRBD1. CDR3 region: CASSYPGTGTYSNQPQHF. The CDR3, as DNA: TGTGCCAGCAGTTACCCTGGGACAGGCACGTATAGCAATCAGCCCCAGCATTTT.